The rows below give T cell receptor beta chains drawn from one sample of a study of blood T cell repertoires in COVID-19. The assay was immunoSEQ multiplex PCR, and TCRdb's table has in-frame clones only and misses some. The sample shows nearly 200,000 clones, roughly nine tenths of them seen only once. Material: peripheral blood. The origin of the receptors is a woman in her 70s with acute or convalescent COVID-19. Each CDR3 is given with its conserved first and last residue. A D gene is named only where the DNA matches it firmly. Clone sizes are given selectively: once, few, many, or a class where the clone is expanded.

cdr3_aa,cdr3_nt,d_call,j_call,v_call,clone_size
CASSRGTLEKLFF,TGTGCCAGCAGCAGAGGGACTTTAGAAAAACTGTTTTTT,.,TRBJ1-4,TRBV11-3,.
CASSFNWELFF,TGTGCCAGCAGTTTTAACTGGGAGCTGTTTTTT,.,TRBJ2-2,TRBV12-3/TRBV12-4,.
CASSIERTRHNSPLHF,TGTGCCAGTAGTATCGAAAGGACAAGGCATAATTCACCCCTCCACTTT,.,TRBJ1-6,TRBV19,.
CASSPDGAGGEAFF,TGCGCCAGCAGCCCGGACGGGGCGGGGGGTGAAGCTTTCTTT,.,TRBJ1-1,TRBV5-1,.
CASSVGTPEAFF,TGTGCCAGCAGTGTCGGGACTCCAGAAGCTTTCTTT,.,TRBJ1-1,TRBV2,.
CASSNRDRGTSPLHF,TGTGCCAGCAGCAATCGGGACAGGGGAACTTCACCCCTCCACTTT,TRBD1,TRBJ1-6,TRBV3-1/TRBV3-2,once
CASSLGASFEETQYF,TGTGCCAGCAGCTTAGGGGCGTCATTCGAAGAGACCCAGTACTTC,.,TRBJ2-5,TRBV7-8,.
CASRDSLGNTIYF,TGCGCCAGCAGGGACAGTCTTGGAAACACCATATATTTT,.,TRBJ1-3,TRBV10-2,.
CASGPKAAGGRYNEQFF,TGTGCCAGCGGACCGAAAGCAGCGGGGGGTAGATACAATGAGCAGTTCTTC,TRBD2,TRBJ2-1,TRBV6-4,.
CASSDPSGSDEQYF,TGTGCCAGCAGTGACCCTAGCGGGAGTGACGAGCAGTACTTC,TRBD2,TRBJ2-7,TRBV25-1,.
CASSPWGGSQNTEAFF,TGTGCCAGCTCACCATGGGGGGGCAGCCAGAACACTGAAGCTTTCTTT,.,TRBJ1-1,TRBV18,.
CASSLSSGGATDTQYF,TGTGCCAGCAGTTTATCTAGCGGGGGGGCGACAGATACGCAGTATTTT,TRBD2,TRBJ2-3,TRBV27,.
CASSRDSLTYEQYF,TGCGCCAGCAGCCGAGACAGCCTCACCTACGAGCAGTACTTC,.,TRBJ2-7,TRBV5-1,.
CASSLTTLGADTQYF,TGTGCCAGCAGCTTAACTACGCTAGGGGCAGATACGCAGTATTTT,.,TRBJ2-3,TRBV7-3,.
CASSLRTGEAFF,TGTGCCAGCTCACTTCGGACAGGGGAAGCTTTCTTT,TRBD1,TRBJ1-1,TRBV18,.
CASSRGGAYRGYTF,TGTGCCAGCAGCCGGGGGGGCGCGTACCGTGGCTACACCTTC,.,TRBJ1-2,TRBV2,.
CASSLMGGRGNEQFF,TGTGCCAGCAGTTTAATGGGCGGGAGGGGAAATGAGCAGTTCTTC,TRBD2,TRBJ2-1,TRBV27,.
CASSWRLAVGGGELFF,TGCGCCAGCAGCTGGCGTCTAGCCGTGGGCGGCGGGGAGCTGTTTTTT,.,TRBJ2-2,TRBV5-1,.
CASSISSVGGTGTDTQYF,TGTGCCAGTAGTATATCCTCAGTTGGCGGGACGGGCACAGATACGCAGTATTTT,.,TRBJ2-3,TRBV19,.
CASRKDRVDHGYTF,TGTGCCAGCAGAAAAGACAGGGTGGACCATGGCTACACCTTC,TRBD1,TRBJ1-2,TRBV7-2,.
CSAPGIYEQYF,TGCAGTGCGCCGGGGATTTACGAGCAGTACTTC,.,TRBJ2-7,TRBV20-1,.
CASSQRGGPPGELFF,TGTGCCAGCAGCCAAAGGGGGGGACCTCCCGGGGAGCTGTTTTTT,.,TRBJ2-2,TRBV3-1/TRBV3-2,.
CATSETGTGNYNEQFF,TGTGCCACCAGTGAGACCGGGACAGGGAATTACAATGAGCAGTTCTTC,TRBD1,TRBJ2-1,TRBV24-1,.
CASSLTESYEQYF,TGCGCCAGCAGCTTGACCGAGTCCTACGAGCAGTACTTC,.,TRBJ2-7,TRBV5-1,few
CASSLVSGPGVEKLFF,TGTGCCAGCAGCTTAGTTTCGGGTCCGGGGGTTGAAAAACTGTTTTTT,.,TRBJ1-4,TRBV7-8,.
CASSRTSHQLDTQYF,TGTGCCAGCAGCCGGACTAGTCACCAGCTAGATACGCAGTATTTT,TRBD2,TRBJ2-3,TRBV11-2,few
CASSLYETTNTDTQYF,TGCGCCAGCAGCTTGTATGAGACTACCAACACAGATACGCAGTATTTT,.,TRBJ2-3,TRBV5-1,.
CSVWTGEAFF,TGCAGCGTGTGGACAGGGGAAGCTTTCTTT,TRBD1,TRBJ1-1,TRBV29-1,.
CSVESPASGQETQYF,TGCAGCGTTGAATCACCGGCTAGCGGACAAGAGACCCAGTACTTC,TRBD2,TRBJ2-5,TRBV29-1,.
CASSLEARYSGNTIYF,TGTGCCAGCAGCCTCGAGGCCCGCTACTCTGGAAACACCATATATTTT,.,TRBJ1-3,TRBV6-6,.
CASSPGLVSTDTQYF,TGTGCCAGCAGCCCTGGACTAGTGAGCACAGATACGCAGTATTTT,TRBD2,TRBJ2-3,TRBV7-2,.
CASSRPGQGTGANVLTF,TGTGCCAGCAGCAGACCGGGACAGGGAACTGGGGCCAACGTCCTGACTTTC,TRBD1,TRBJ2-6,TRBV5-4,.
CASSTTGFNQPQHF,TGTGCCAGCTCAACGACAGGGTTCAATCAGCCCCAGCATTTT,TRBD1,TRBJ1-5,TRBV18,.
CASSPGTVNYGYTF,TGCGCCAGCAGCCCTGGGACAGTCAACTATGGCTACACCTTC,TRBD1,TRBJ1-2,TRBV5-1,few
CASSQVQGSTYGYTF,TGTGCCAGCAGCCAAGTCCAGGGATCGACCTATGGCTACACCTTC,.,TRBJ1-2,TRBV3-1/TRBV3-2,.
CASSYAFQLAGPQETQYF,TGTGCCAGCAGTTACGCGTTTCAGCTAGCGGGGCCCCAAGAGACCCAGTACTTC,TRBD2,TRBJ2-5,TRBV6-2/TRBV6-3,.
CASSLTDRNYGYTF,TGTGCCAGCAGCCTAACGGACAGAAACTATGGCTACACCTTC,.,TRBJ1-2,TRBV7-6,.
CASSLGPSNTGELFF,TGTGCCAGCAGCCTGGGGCCCTCGAACACCGGGGAGCTGTTTTTT,.,TRBJ2-2,TRBV2,.
CASRQGGTGELFF,TGCGCCAGCAGGCAGGGCGGAACCGGGGAGCTGTTTTTT,.,TRBJ2-2,TRBV5-1,.
CASSLTSLNTGELFF,TGTGCCAGCAGCTTGACTAGCTTGAACACCGGGGAGCTGTTTTTT,.,TRBJ2-2,TRBV5-4,.
CASSPRGARGYTF,TGTGCCAGCAGCCCACGGGGGGCGCGAGGCTACACCTTC,.,TRBJ1-2,TRBV3-1/TRBV3-2,.
CASSRTGVFPDTEAFF,TGCGCCAGCAGTCGGACAGGCGTGTTTCCGGACACTGAAGCTTTCTTT,TRBD1,TRBJ1-1,TRBV5-1,.
CASRPGGVNEAFF,TGTGCCAGCCGCCCGGGAGGTGTCAATGAAGCTTTCTTT,.,TRBJ1-1,TRBV19,.
CASSYGSTGQTYEQYF,TGTGCCAGCAGTTACGGATCAACGGGACAGACCTACGAGCAGTACTTC,TRBD1,TRBJ2-7,TRBV6-5,.
CASSIGTEAFF,TGCGCCAGCAGCATCGGCACTGAAGCTTTCTTT,.,TRBJ1-1,TRBV5-1,.
CASSARGEEGGYTF,TGTGCCAGCAGCGCGCGCGGGGAGGAAGGTGGCTACACCTTC,.,TRBJ1-2,TRBV5-5,once
CASISRDGSVEQYF,TGTGCCAGCATATCCCGGGATGGTAGCGTCGAGCAGTACTTC,.,TRBJ2-7,TRBV28,.
CASSSFPGTHNYGYTF,TGCGCCAGCAGCTCTTTTCCAGGGACTCATAACTATGGCTACACCTTC,.,TRBJ1-2,TRBV4-1,.